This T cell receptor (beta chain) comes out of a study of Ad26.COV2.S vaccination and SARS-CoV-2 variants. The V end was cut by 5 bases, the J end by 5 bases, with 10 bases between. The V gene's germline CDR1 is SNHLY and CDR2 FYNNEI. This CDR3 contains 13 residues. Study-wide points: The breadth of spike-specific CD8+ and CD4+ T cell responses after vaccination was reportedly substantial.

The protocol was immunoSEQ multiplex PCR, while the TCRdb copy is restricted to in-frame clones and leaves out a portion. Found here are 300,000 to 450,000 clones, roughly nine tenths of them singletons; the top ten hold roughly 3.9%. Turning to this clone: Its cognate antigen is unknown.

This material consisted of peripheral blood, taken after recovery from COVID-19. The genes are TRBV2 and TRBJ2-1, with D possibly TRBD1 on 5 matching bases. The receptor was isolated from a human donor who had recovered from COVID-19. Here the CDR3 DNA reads TGTGCCAGCAGTATCAGGGATAACAATGAGCAGTTCTTC. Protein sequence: CASSIRDNNEQFF.